These 24 T cell receptor beta chains originate from one sample sequenced in a study of cytomegalovirus exposure and HLA in healthy donors. PCR was performed using 60 Vbeta and 13 Jbeta primers. Profiled with immunoSEQ multiplex PCR; TCRdb holds only in-frame clones, not every one. The data show about 110,000 clones, 65% to 80% seen once. Sequenced material: PBMCs. These receptors were taken from a male donor in good health and CMV-seropositive.

Turning to this clone: One junction end disagrees with the germline gene, perhaps due to a read error. The chain carries TRBV7-9 and TRBJ2-3; D ambiguous. From germline, CDR1 is SEHNR and CDR2 FQNEAQ (reference sequence). CDR3 length: 12 amino acids. CDR3 sequence: CSSSSLERAQYF. The DNA for the CDR3 is TGTTCCAGCAGCTCCCTGGAGCGCGCGCAGTATTTT.

Details on this clone: The CDR3 does not end in the conserved phenylalanine or tryptophan, so this is likely a read error. It is unclear where the CDR3 begins or ends on the DNA, so no DNA is shown, and the CDR3 is as TCRdb lists it. The chain joins TRBV7-9 to TRBJ1-5; the D call in the table, TRBD1, was not verified against the DNA. CDR1 SEHNR and CDR2 FQNEAQ come from the germline V gene (reference sequence). The length of the CDR3 is 12 amino acids, counting both ends. The CDR3 is CASRSTRDTATP.

V is TRBV5-6 and J is TRBJ1-1, with D possibly TRBD1 on 5 matching bases. This CDR3 has 15 residues. Germline V gene sequence: CDR1 SGHDT, CDR2 YYEEEE. V lost 0 bases, J lost 2 bases, and 11 bases lay in between. For the CDR3, the DNA is TGTGCCAGCAGCTTGGTAGTCGGGGGTAACACTGAAGCTTTCTTT. Its translation is CASSLVVGGNTEAFF.

The genes are TRBV5-4 and TRBJ1-1; D is unclear. Trimming removed 0 bases from V and 2 bases from J, with 5 bases in between. Germline V gives CDR1 SGHNT, CDR2 YYREEE (reference sequence). This CDR3 spans 13 amino acids. CDR3 sequence: CASSLGTNTEAFF. DNA for the CDR3: TGTGCCAGCAGCTTGGGGACTAACACTGAAGCTTTCTTT.

The chain links TRBV5-1 to TRBJ1-1; tentatively, D is TRBD1 (6 bases). Per the germline V gene, CDR1 is SGHRS and CDR2 is YFSETQ. The V and J ends lost 4 bases and 5 bases respectively, with 18 bases between them. This CDR3 comprises 15 residues. CDR3 DNA: TGCGCCAGCAGCCCGGTGGCGGGGGCTGGGACTGAAGCTTTCTTT. Translated, it gives CASSPVAGAGTEAFF.

V usage is TRBV9 and J usage is TRBJ2-1, with a tentative D call TRBD1 (6 bases). Trimming cost V 3 bases and J 4 bases, with 8 bases left between them. The length of the CDR3 is 13 residues. Germline V gives CDR1 SGDLS, CDR2 YYNGEE. CDR3 coding DNA: TGTGCCAGCAGCGCAGGACAGTACAATGAGCAGTTCTTC. It encodes CASSAGQYNEQFF. Full variable domain (remainder filled in from reference TRBV9 and TRBJ2-1): DSGVTQTPKHLITATGQRVTLRCSPRSGDLSVYWYQQSLDQGLQFLIQYYNGEERAKGNILERFSAQQFPDLHSELNLSSLELGDSALYFCASSAGQYNEQFFGPGTRLTVL.

The V call is TRBV18, the J call TRBJ2-3; 7 bases fit TRBD1. Trimming took 8 bases from V and 2 from J; bases not matched to a gene: 7. Germline CDR1 and CDR2: KGHSH and LQKENI. The CDR3 extends over 14 amino acids. The CDR3 here is CASTRQGITDTQYF. In nucleotides, the CDR3 is TGTGCCAGCACCCGACAGGGAATCACAGATACGCAGTATTTT.

Only one count was recorded for this clone. V is TRBV25-1 and J is TRBJ2-7; 13 bases match TRBD2. The germline CDR1 and CDR2 sequences are MGHDK and SYGVNS. The CDR3 runs 15 residues. The ends lost 4 bases at V and 5 bases at J; junction bases unmatched: 5. The CDR3 is CASSARTSGSHEQYF. CDR3 in DNA: TGTGCCAGCAGTGCCCGGACTAGCGGGAGCCACGAGCAGTACTTC.

V gene TRBV7-8 combines with J gene TRBJ1-5, with a possible D match to TRBD1 (5 bases). The germline V gene has CDR1 SGHVS and CDR2 FQNEAQ. The CDR3 loop spans 14 amino acids. Between the trimmed V and J ends, which lost 5 bases and 6 bases, there was a span of 14 bases. CDR3 DNA sequence: TGTGCCAGCAGCGTAAGGGCGGGGGTTCAGCCCCAGCATTTT. Translation: CASSVRAGVQPQHF.

V gene TRBV7-8 combines with J gene TRBJ2-7, with D unresolved. The length of the CDR3 is 14 residues. With 8 bases removed from V and 4 bases from J, the gap between germline ends came to 18 bases. Germline V gives CDR1 SGHVS, CDR2 FQNEAQ. The CDR3 protein is CASSTPPAAYEQYF. For the CDR3, the DNA is TGTGCCAGCTCTACCCCCCCCGCGGCTTACGAGCAGTACTTC.

This clone was observed a single time. This sequence joins TRBV19 and TRBJ1-5; 7 positions match TRBD1. There are 17 residues in the CDR3. V shed 8 bases and J 0 bases; nucleotides not matched to a gene: 13. Germline assignment: CDR1 LNHDA and CDR2 SQIVND (reference sequence). CDR3: CASHLGPGDSSNQPQHF. The CDR3 DNA reads as TGTGCCAGTCATCTAGGCCCCGGGGACAGTAGCAATCAGCCCCAGCATTTT.

The chain joins TRBV7-2 to TRBJ2-3, with TRBD2 identical over 12 bases. Germline CDR1 and CDR2: SGHTA and FQGNSA. The CDR3 has 17 amino acids. J lost 4 bases, V lost 5 bases, and 10 bases had no gene match. The CDR3 nucleotides read TGTGCCAGCAGCCAATCGCCGGGACTAGCGGGTCCAGATACGCAGTATTTT. Protein product: CASSQSPGLAGPDTQYF.

The chain carries TRBV7-9 and TRBJ2-3; possibly TRBD2 for D (6 bases). V lost 8 bases to trimming and J lost 2 bases, with 11 bases between them. Germline V lookup: CDR1 SEHNR, CDR2 FQNEAQ (reference sequence). This CDR3 spans 13 amino acids. The CDR3 sequence is CASGGPHTDTQYF. The CDR3 DNA is TGTGCCAGCGGAGGGCCTCACACAGATACGCAGTATTTT.

Only one count was recorded for this clone. The J gene is TRBJ2-7, the V gene TRBV30, with 11 bases lining up with TRBD2. After removal of 8 bases from V and 2 bases from J, the junction contained 8 bases not matched to a gene. Germline V gives CDR1 GTSNPN, CDR2 SVGIG (reference sequence). The CDR3 is 14 amino acids. CDR3 bases: TGTGCCGGTATAGCGGGAGGGCGGGCCTACGAGCAGTACTTC. It codes for CAGIAGGRAYEQYF.

This rearrangement joins TRBV6-5 to TRBJ1-6; 10 positions agree with TRBD1. Per the germline V gene, CDR1 is MNHEY and CDR2 is SVGAGI. The CDR3 covers 15 residues. The junction had 6 bases not matched to a gene; V was cut back by 5 bases and J by 8 bases. CDR3 protein: CASSAPGTGDSPLHF. The CDR3 DNA reads as TGTGCCAGCAGTGCCCCCGGGACAGGGGATTCACCCCTCCACTTT.

The CDR3 bases are TGTGCCATCAGTGCCCGGGACACCCGCACTGAAGCTTTCTTT. Translating gives CAISARDTRTEAFF. The chain joins TRBV10-3 to TRBJ1-1; D may be TRBD1 (6 bases). V was clipped by 4 bases and J by 4 bases, with 13 bases between them. Germline V gives CDR1 ENHRY, CDR2 SYGVKD. The CDR3 spans 14 residues.

This clone was counted between two and nine times. CDR3 coding DNA: TGCGCCAGCAGCTTCCAGGGGGCCACTGAAGCTTTCTTT. Encoded protein: CASSFQGATEAFF. This sequence joins TRBV5-1 and TRBJ1-1, with TRBD1 matching 8 bases. The CDR3 extends over 13 amino acids. The V and J ends lost 2 bases and 4 bases, in that order; junction bases with no gene match: 1. Looked up from germline, CDR1 is SGHRS and CDR2 is YFSETQ.

The chain joins TRBV6-1 to TRBJ2-7; TRBD1 agrees at 7 bases. V gave up 4 bases and J gave up 5 bases; unmatched junction bases: 8. CDR1 is MNHNS and CDR2 is SASEGT in the germline V gene. The CDR3 has 14 amino acids. The DNA of the CDR3 is TGTGCCAGCAGTGCCCGACAGGGTAGCGACGAGCAGTACTTC. This gives the protein CASSARQGSDEQYF.

This chain uses TRBV11-2 with TRBJ1-1; D possibly corresponds to TRBD1 (6 bases). The CDR3 is 15 amino acids. V dropped 3 bases and J dropped 6 bases, with 17 bases sitting between them. Per germline, CDR1 SGHAT and CDR2 FQNNGV. CDR3 sequence reads: CASSFTGPLSSEAFF. The CDR3 DNA is TGTGCCAGCAGCTTTACAGGGCCCCTAAGTTCTGAAGCTTTCTTT. Based on the CDR3 plus reference TRBV11-2 and TRBJ1-1, the full variable domain is EAGVAQSPRYKIIEKRQSVAFWCNPISGHATLYWYQQILGQGPKLLIQFQNNGVVDDSQLPKDRFSAERLKGVDSTLKIQPAKLEDSAVYLCASSFTGPLSSEAFFGQGTRLTVV.

The gene calls are TRBV7-2 and TRBJ2-7; 7 positions match TRBD1. The trim removed 6 bases at V and 5 bases at J, leaving 7 bases unmatched. The V gene's germline CDR1 is SGHTA and CDR2 FQGNSA. The CDR3 sequence is 13 residues long. In nucleotides, the CDR3 is TGTGCCAGCAGTCCACGACAGGGTAACGAGCAGTACTTC. Encoded protein: CASSPRQGNEQYF.

This chain uses TRBV5-1 with TRBJ1-1; the D is unclear. Germline loops: CDR1 SGHRS, CDR2 YFSETQ. The CDR3 contains 14 residues. The V end was cut by 0 bases, the J end by 6 bases, with 12 bases between. The CDR3: CASSLGYSGAEAFF. Here the CDR3 DNA reads TGCGCCAGCAGCTTGGGATACTCAGGCGCTGAAGCTTTCTTT.

V gene TRBV7-2 combines with J gene TRBJ2-7; D not certain. The germline V gene encodes CDR1 SGHTA and CDR2 FQGNSA. The CDR3 is 13 amino acids. V dropped 5 bases and J dropped 5 bases, with 13 bases sitting between them. The CDR3 sequence: CASSTTQVHEQYF. For the CDR3, the DNA is TGTGCCAGCAGCACCACGCAGGTTCACGAGCAGTACTTC.

This clone was counted between two and nine times. V and J are TRBV28 and TRBJ2-7; TRBD1 aligns across 8 bases. The trim removed 4 bases at V and 6 bases at J, leaving 14 bases unmatched. This CDR3 is 16 amino acids long. The germline gives CDR1 MDHEN, CDR2 SYDVKM. The CDR3 region is CASSSLTGQGTREQYF. In nucleotides, the CDR3 is TGTGCCAGCAGTTCGCTCACCGGACAGGGTACTCGCGAGCAGTACTTC.

The chain uses TRBV7-2 and TRBJ2-7; tentatively, D is TRBD2 (6 bases). The CDR3 is 18 amino acids. Germline assignment: CDR1 SGHTA and CDR2 FQGNSA. Deletions cut 2 bases from V and 5 bases from J, with 25 bases between. CDR3 residues: CASSLKSTHGRGDNEQYF. The CDR3, as DNA: TGTGCCAGCAGCTTAAAATCTACCCATGGGCGGGGAGACAACGAGCAGTACTTC.